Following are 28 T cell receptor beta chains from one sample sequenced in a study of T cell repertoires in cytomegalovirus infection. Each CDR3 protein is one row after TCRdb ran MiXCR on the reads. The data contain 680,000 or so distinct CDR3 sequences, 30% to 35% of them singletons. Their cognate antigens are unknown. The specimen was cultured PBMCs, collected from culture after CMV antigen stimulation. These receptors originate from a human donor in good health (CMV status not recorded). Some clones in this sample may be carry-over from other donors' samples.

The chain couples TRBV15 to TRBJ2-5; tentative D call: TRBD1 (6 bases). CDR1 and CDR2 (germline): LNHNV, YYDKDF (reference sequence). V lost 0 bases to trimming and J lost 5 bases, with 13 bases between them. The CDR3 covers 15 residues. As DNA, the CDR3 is TGTGCCACCAGCAGAGATAAGCAGGGGACGGAGACCCAGTACTTC. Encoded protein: CATSRDKQGTETQYF.

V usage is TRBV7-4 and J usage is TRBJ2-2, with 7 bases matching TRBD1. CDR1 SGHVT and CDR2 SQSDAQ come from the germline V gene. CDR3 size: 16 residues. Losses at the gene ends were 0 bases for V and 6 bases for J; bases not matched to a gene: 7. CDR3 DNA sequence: TGTGCCAGCAGCTTAGCAGGGGGCGGTGTTTCCGGGGAGCTGTTTTTT. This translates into CASSLAGGGVSGELFF.

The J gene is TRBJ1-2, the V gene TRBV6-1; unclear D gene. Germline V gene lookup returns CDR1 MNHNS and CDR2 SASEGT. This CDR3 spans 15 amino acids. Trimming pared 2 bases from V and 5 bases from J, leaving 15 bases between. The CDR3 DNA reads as TGTGCCAGCAGTGAACAGATAGTGGTTCGGTATGGCTACACCTTC. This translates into CASSEQIVVRYGYTF.

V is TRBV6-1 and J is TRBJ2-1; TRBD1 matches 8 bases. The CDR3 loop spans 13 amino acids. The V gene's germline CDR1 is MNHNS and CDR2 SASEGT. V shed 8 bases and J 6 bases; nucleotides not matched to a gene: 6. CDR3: CASGRTGGNEQFF. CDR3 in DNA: TGTGCCAGCGGGAGAACAGGGGGCAATGAGCAGTTCTTC.

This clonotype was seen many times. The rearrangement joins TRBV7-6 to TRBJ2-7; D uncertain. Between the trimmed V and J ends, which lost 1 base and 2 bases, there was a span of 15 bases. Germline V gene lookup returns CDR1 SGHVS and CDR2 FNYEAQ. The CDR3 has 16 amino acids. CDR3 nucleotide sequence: TGTGCCAGCAGCTTAGGAACCAGAAGTCCGGCCTACGAGCAGTACTTC. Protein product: CASSLGTRSPAYEQYF.

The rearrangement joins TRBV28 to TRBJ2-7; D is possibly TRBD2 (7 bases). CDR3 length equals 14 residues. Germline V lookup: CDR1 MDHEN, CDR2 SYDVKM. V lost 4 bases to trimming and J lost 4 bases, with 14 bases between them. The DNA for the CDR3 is TGTGCCAGCAGTTCGGGGGGCCCTCCTTACGAGCAGTACTTC. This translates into CASSSGGPPYEQYF.

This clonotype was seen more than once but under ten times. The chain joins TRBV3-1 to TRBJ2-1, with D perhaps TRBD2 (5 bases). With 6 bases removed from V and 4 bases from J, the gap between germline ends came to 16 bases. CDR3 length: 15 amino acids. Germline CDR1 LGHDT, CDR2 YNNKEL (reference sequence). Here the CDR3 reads CASSPSGTLYNEQFF. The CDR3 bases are TGTGCCAGCAGTCCCAGCGGAACTCTTTACAATGAGCAGTTCTTC.

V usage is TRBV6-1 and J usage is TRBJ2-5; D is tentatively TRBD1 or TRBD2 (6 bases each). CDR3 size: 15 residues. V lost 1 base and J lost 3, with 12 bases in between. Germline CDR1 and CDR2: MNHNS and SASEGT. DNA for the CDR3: TGTGCCAGCAGTGAAGGTTGGGGGGCCGAAGAGACCCAGTACTTC. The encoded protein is CASSEGWGAEETQYF.

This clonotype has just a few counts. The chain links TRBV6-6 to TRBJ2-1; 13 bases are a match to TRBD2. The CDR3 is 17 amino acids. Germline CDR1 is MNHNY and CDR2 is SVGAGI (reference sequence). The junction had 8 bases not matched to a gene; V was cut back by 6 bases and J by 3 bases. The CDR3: CASSPGLAGEGYNEQFF. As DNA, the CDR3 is TGTGCCAGCAGCCCCGGACTAGCGGGAGAGGGCTACAATGAGCAGTTCTTC.

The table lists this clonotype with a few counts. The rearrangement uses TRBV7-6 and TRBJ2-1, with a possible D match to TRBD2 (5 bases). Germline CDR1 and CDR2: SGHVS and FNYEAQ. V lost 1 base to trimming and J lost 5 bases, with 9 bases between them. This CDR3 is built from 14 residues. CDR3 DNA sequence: TGTGCCAGCAGCTTAGTGAGCGGAAACAATGAGCAGTTCTTC. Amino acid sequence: CASSLVSGNNEQFF.

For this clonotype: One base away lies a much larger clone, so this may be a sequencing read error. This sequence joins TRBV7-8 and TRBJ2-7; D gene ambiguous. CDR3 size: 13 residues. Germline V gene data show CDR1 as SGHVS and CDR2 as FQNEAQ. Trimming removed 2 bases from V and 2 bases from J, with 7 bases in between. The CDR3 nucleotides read TGTGCCAGCAGCTTAACGGATACCTACGAGCAGTACTTC. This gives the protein CASSLTDTYEQYF.

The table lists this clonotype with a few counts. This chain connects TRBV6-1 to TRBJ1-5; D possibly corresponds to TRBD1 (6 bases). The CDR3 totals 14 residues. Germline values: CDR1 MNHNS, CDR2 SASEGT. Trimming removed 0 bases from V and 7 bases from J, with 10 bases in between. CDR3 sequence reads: CASSEARGWQPQHF. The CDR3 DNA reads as TGTGCCAGCAGTGAAGCGAGGGGGTGGCAGCCCCAGCATTTT.

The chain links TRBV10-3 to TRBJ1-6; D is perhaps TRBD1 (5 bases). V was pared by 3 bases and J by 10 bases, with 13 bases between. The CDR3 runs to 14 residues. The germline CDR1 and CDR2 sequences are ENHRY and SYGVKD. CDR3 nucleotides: TGTGCCATCAGTGACGGGAGGGGAGAATCACCCCTCCACTTT. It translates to CAISDGRGESPLHF.

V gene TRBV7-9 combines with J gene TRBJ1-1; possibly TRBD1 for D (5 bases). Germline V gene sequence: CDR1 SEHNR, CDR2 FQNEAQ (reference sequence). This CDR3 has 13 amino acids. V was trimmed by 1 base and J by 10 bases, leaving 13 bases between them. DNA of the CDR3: TGTGCCAGCAGCTTAGGATCCCAGGGTAGAGCTTTCTTT. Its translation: CASSLGSQGRAFF.

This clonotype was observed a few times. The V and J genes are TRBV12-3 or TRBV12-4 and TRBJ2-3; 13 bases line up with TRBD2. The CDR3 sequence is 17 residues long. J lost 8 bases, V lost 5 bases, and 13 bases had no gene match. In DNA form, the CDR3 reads TGTGCCAGCAGTCCGGGACTAGCGGGATCCCGGGGGGCTACGCAGTATTTT. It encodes CASSPGLAGSRGATQYF.

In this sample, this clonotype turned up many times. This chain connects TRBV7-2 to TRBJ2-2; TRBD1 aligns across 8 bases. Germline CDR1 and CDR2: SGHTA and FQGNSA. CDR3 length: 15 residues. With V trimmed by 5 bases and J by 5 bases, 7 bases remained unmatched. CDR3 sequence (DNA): TGTGCCAGCAGCACCCGACAGGGGATTACCGGGGAGCTGTTTTTT. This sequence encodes CASSTRQGITGELFF. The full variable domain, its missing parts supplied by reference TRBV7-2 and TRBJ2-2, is GAGVSQSPSNKVTEKGKDVELRCDPISGHTALYWYRQSLGQGLEFLIYFQGNSAPDKSGLPSDRFSAERTGGSVSTLTIQRTQQEDSAVYLCASSTRQGITGELFFGEGSRLTVL.

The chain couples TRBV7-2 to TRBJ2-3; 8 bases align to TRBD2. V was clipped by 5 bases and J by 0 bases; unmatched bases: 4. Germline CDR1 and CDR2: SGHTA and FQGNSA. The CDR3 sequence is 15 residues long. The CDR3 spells CASSPTSVSTDTQYF. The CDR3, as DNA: TGTGCCAGCAGCCCGACTAGCGTGAGCACAGATACGCAGTATTTT.

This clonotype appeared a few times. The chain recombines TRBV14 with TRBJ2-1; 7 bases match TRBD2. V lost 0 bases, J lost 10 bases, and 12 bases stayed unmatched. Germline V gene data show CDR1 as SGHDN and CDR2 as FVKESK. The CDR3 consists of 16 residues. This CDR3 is CASSQDGGGPLWEQFF. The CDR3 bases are TGTGCCAGCAGCCAAGACGGGGGAGGGCCGTTGTGGGAGCAGTTCTTC.

For the CDR3, the DNA is TGTGCCAGCAGTGAGCCCAGGGGGAGTCAGCCCCAGCATTTT. Its translation is CASSEPRGSQPQHF. V and J are TRBV2 and TRBJ1-5; 7 bases are a match to TRBD1. The length of the CDR3 is 14 residues. Germline V gene lookup returns CDR1 SNHLY and CDR2 FYNNEI. V was clipped by 3 bases and J by 6 bases; unmatched bases: 5.

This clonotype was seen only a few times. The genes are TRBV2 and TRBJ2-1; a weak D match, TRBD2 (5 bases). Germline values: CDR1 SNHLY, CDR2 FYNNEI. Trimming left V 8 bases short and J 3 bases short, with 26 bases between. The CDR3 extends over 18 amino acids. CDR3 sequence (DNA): TGTGCCAGCCCGGGCCCCAATCTTGGCAGACTAAACTACAATGAGCAGTTCTTC. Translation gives CASPGPNLGRLNYNEQFF.

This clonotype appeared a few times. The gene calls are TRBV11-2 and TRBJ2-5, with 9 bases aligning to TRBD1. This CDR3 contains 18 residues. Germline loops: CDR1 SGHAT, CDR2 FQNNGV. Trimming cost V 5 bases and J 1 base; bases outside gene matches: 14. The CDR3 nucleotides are TGTGCCAGCAGCCACCCGCGTCCGGGACAGGGCATCCAAGAGACCCAGTACTTC. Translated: CASSHPRPGQGIQETQYF.

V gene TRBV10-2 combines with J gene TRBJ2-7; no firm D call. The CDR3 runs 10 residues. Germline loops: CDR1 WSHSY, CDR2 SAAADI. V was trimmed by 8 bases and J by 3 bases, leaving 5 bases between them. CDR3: CASSYYEQYF. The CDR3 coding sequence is TGCGCCAGCTCCTACTACGAGCAGTACTTC.

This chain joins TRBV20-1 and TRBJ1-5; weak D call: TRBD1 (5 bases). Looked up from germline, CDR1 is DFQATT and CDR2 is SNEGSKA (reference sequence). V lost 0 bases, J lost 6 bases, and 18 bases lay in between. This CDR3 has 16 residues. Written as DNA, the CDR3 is TGCAGTGCTAGAGATCAATGGGACTTCTACACTCAGCCCCAGCATTTT. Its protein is CSARDQWDFYTQPQHF.

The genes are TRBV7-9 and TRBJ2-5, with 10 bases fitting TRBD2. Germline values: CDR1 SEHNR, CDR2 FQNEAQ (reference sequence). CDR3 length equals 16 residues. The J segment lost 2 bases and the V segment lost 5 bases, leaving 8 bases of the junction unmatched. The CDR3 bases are TGTGCCAGCAGCGAGCTAGCGGGGGCCCAACAAGAGACCCAGTACTTC. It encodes CASSELAGAQQETQYF.

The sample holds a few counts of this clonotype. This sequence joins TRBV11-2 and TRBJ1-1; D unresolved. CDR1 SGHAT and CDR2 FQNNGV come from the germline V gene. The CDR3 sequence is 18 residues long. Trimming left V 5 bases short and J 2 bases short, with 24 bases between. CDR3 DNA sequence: TGTGCCAGCAGCCCGAATGCATGGAGAGACCCGATCAACACTGAAGCTTTCTTT. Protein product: CASSPNAWRDPINTEAFF. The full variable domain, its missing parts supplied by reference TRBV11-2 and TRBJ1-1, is EAGVAQSPRYKIIEKRQSVAFWCNPISGHATLYWYQQILGQGPKLLIQFQNNGVVDDSQLPKDRFSAERLKGVDSTLKIQPAKLEDSAVYLCASSPNAWRDPINTEAFFGQGTRLTVV.

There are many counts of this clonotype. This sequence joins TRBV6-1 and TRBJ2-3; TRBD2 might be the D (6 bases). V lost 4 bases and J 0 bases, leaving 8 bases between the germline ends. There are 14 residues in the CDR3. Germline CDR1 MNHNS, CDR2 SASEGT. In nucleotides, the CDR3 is TGTGCCAGCAGTGCCCGGGGGAGCACAGATACGCAGTATTTT. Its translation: CASSARGSTDTQYF.

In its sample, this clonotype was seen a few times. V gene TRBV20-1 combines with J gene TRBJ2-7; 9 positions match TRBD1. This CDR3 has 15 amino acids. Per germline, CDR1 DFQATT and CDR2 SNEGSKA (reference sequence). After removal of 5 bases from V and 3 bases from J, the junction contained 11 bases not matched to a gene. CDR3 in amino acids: CSAVSRTTGGYEQYF. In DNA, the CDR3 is TGCAGTGCTGTTAGTCGAACGACAGGGGGCTACGAGCAGTACTTC.

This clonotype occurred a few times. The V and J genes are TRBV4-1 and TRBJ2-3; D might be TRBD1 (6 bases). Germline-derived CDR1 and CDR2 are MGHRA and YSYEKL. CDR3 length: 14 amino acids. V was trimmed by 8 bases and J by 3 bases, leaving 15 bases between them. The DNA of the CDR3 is TGCGCCAGCGCGGCGACAGGTGCGACAGATACGCAGTATTTT. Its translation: CASAATGATDTQYF.